These 5 T cell receptor beta chains share one sample of origin, sequenced in a study of blood T cell repertoires in COVID-19. Data came from immunoSEQ multiplex PCR; TCRdb stores just in-frame clones and leaves some out. The sample consists of 50,000 to 65,000 clones, about two thirds of them appearing once. The sample consisted of peripheral blood. The source of these receptors is a woman in her 70s with COVID-19, enrolled during active disease.

This chain links TRBV5-1 with TRBJ1-2; 7 bases agree with TRBD1. Germline CDR1 and CDR2: SGHRS and YFSETQ. J was trimmed by 7 bases and V by 4 bases; bases with no gene match: 10. The CDR3 runs to 14 residues. This CDR3 reads CASSPSTGVGGYTF. The CDR3 DNA is TGCGCCAGCAGCCCCAGTACAGGGGTTGGTGGCTACACCTTC. The full variable domain, rest sourced from reference TRBV5-1 and TRBJ1-2, is KAGVTQTPRYLIKTRGQQVTLSCSPISGHRSVSWYQQTPGQGLQFLFEYFSETQRNKGNFPGRFSGRQFSNSRSEMNVSTLELGDSALYLCASSPSTGVGGYTFGSGTRLTVV.

The chain has TRBV5-1 and TRBJ1-2; 7 bases align to TRBD1. This CDR3 has 14 residues. J gave up 8 bases and V 4 bases, and 11 bases lay outside the gene matches. In germline, CDR1 is SGHRS, CDR2 YFSETQ. This CDR3 is CASSLPGQRRGYTF. The CDR3 DNA follows: TGCGCCAGCAGCCTTCCGGGACAGAGAAGGGGCTACACCTTC.

V usage is TRBV15 and J usage is TRBJ2-6, with a possible D match to TRBD1 (6 bases). The CDR3 has 17 amino acids. CDR1 LNHNV and CDR2 YYDKDF come from the germline V gene (reference sequence). Trimming took 1 base from V and 0 from J, leaving 10 bases between them. The CDR3 coding sequence is TGTGCCACCAGCAGAGGCCTAGGGGGCTCTGGGGCCAACGTCCTGACTTTC. This sequence encodes CATSRGLGGSGANVLTF.

CDR3: CASSPTQGIGSPLHF. CDR3 sequence (DNA): TGTGCCAGCAGCCCCACTCAGGGGATAGGCTCACCCCTCCACTTT. The gene calls are TRBV5-4 and TRBJ1-6; D is perhaps TRBD1 (6 bases). V lost 4 bases and J 10 bases, leaving 18 bases between the germline ends. This CDR3 region has 15 residues. Germline CDR1 reads SGHNT; CDR2 reads YYREEE (reference sequence).

The J gene is TRBJ1-2, the V gene TRBV4-2, with no clear D. Germline V CDR1 and CDR2: LGHNA, YNFKEQ. Trimming pared 0 bases from V and 4 bases from J, leaving 12 bases between. The CDR3 is 15 residues long. The CDR3 reads CASSQDQSPGYGYTF. The CDR3 nucleotides read TGTGCCAGCAGCCAAGATCAGTCGCCTGGCTATGGCTACACCTTC.